Listed here is a single TCR beta chain. The entry originates in a study of blood T cell dynamics during melanoma immunotherapy. Study-wide background: First-line therapy was either pembrolizumab or nivolumab with ipilimumab for metastatic melanoma.

The assay was immunoSEQ multiplex PCR, and TCRdb's table has in-frame clones only and misses some. The sample holds roughly 22,000 clones, 87% seen once. Time point noted: pre-treatment baseline. The CDR3 is 13 residues long. Between the trimmed V and J ends, which lost 4 bases and 0 bases, there was a span of 9 bases. The germline gives CDR1 SQVTM, CDR2 ANQGSEA. Sequenced here: blood, sampled from a patient treated with checkpoint blockade. The genes are TRBV29-1 and TRBJ1-1, with D maybe TRBD1 (5 bases). This sequence was found in a human donor with melanoma. CDR3 coding DNA: TGCAGCGTTGCGAGACAGCTGAACACTGAAGCTTTCTTT. As protein: CSVARQLNTEAFF.